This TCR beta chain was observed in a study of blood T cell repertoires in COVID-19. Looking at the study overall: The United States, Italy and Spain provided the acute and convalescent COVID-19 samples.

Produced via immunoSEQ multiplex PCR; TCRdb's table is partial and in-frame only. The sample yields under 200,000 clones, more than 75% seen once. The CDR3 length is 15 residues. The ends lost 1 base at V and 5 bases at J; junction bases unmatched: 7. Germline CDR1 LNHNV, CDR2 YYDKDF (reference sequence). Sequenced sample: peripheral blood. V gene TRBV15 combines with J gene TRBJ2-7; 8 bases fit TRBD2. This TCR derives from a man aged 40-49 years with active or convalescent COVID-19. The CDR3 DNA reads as TGTGCCACCAGCAGAGGTATTAGCGGGAAGGACGAGCAGTACTTC. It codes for CATSRGISGKDEQYF.